Described below is a single T cell receptor (beta chain) sequence and its context. V was pared by 5 bases and J by 2 bases, with 12 bases between. The CDR3 length is 14 residues. Germline V CDR1 and CDR2: GTSNPN, SVGIG (reference sequence). Some clones are missing from TCRdb's copy, which holds only in-frame ones; the method was immunoSEQ multiplex PCR. The sample holds about 97,000 clones, approximately 96% seen once. This entry belongs to a study of technical replicates of blood from a few donors. This clonotype originated in a human donor in good health. The source material was T cells isolated from PBMCs. The chain carries TRBV30 and TRBJ2-2; a possible D gene is TRBD2 (6 bases). CDR3 sequence reads: CAWAPGLNTGELFF. CDR3 nucleotide sequence: TGTGCCTGGGCTCCGGGACTCAACACCGGGGAGCTGTTTTTT. The full variable domain, in which reference TRBV30 and TRBJ2-2 provide the parts outside the CDR3, is SQTIHQWPATLVQPVGSPLSLECTVEGTSNPNLYWYRQAAGRGLQLLFYSVGIGQISSEVPQNLSASRPQDRQFILSSKKLLLSDSGFYLCAWAPGLNTGELFFGEGSRLTVL.